This T cell receptor beta chain was documented in a study of blood T cell repertoires in COVID-19. V lost 5 bases, J lost 7 bases, and 14 bases lay in between. The CDR3 covers 13 residues. Sequencing was performed with immunoSEQ multiplex PCR; in TCRdb, only in-frame clones are kept and a portion is missing. The table lists just over 300,000 clones, approximately 91% of them singletons. A single count supports this clone. The chain recombines TRBV12-3 or TRBV12-4 with TRBJ1-2; a possible D gene is TRBD1 (6 bases). This receptor was identified in a woman aged 40 to 50 who had recovered from COVID-19. The sample was PBMCs or T cells enriched from blood (not recorded which). The CDR3 is CASSLGTIAGYTF. In DNA, the CDR3 is TGTGCCAGCAGTCTAGGGACAATAGCTGGCTACACCTTC.